Each of the 6 T cell receptor beta chains below was sequenced from the same sample in a study of T cell clonality in common variable immunodeficiency. Generated by immunoSEQ multiplex PCR, the TCRdb table keeps only in-frame clones and is missing some. Listed for the sample are fewer than 55,000 clones, none seen a single time. Input material: peripheral blood mononuclear cells. The receptors here all came from a person between 18 and 75 years old in good health.

This clone was detected many times. Coverage ceases 3 residues before the CDR3 finishes, and the germline J gene fills in the end. Other DNA sequences in the sample encode the same CDR3. This rearrangement joins TRBV7-9 to TRBJ2-5, with TRBD1 matching over 8 bases. J lost 3 bases, V lost 6 bases, and 9 bases had no gene match. From germline, CDR1 is SEHNR and CDR2 FQNEAQ (reference sequence). The CDR3 runs to 15 residues. The CDR3 bases that were read are TGTGCCAGCAGGAGCGGGCAGGGGGCTGAAGAGACC. Protein: CASRSGQGAEET. From start to end, the CDR3 is CASRSGQGAEETQYF.

At least ten counts were recorded for this clone. The read comes to an end 3 residues before the CDR3 does, leaving the germline J gene to fill in the end. The chain links TRBV19 to TRBJ2-7; maybe TRBD1 (5 bases). The V end lost 3 bases, the J end lost 3 bases, and 18 bases lay between the germline ends. Germline CDR1 is LNHDA and CDR2 is SQIVND (reference sequence). The CDR3 contains 16 residues. The part of the CDR3 DNA that was read is TGTGCCAGTAGTATCCTCTCTCAGCAGGGTCTCTACGAG. Protein sequence: CASSILSQQGLYE. The whole CDR3 reads CASSILSQQGLYEQYF.

This clone was seen more than once but under ten times. The read terminates 3 residues before the CDR3 end, so the remaining end is supplied by the germline J gene. The V call is TRBV2, the J call TRBJ1-3; tentatively, D is TRBD1 (6 bases). The CDR3 covers 14 residues. Trimming took 1 base from V and 3 from J, leaving 7 bases between them. Germline V gene sequence: CDR1 SNHLY, CDR2 FYNNEI. The CDR3 spells CASSEGGGGNTIYF. The sequenced CDR3 bases are TGTGCCAGCAGTGAAGGAGGGGGTGGAAACACC.

The table lists this clone with many counts. The CDR3 sequence: CASSLRGEAFF. The covered CDR3 bases are TGTGCCAGCAGCTTGAGAGGTGAA. The J gene is TRBJ1-1, the V gene TRBV5-5; D unresolved. The sequence runs out 3 residues before the end of the CDR3; the remainder is reconstructed from the germline J gene. With 1 base removed from V and 7 bases from J, the gap between germline ends came to 5 bases. The CDR3 extends over 11 amino acids. The V gene's germline CDR1 is SGHKS and CDR2 YYEKEE (reference sequence).

Worth noting for this clone: The CDR3 end falls 3 residues outside the read, so it is completed with the germline J gene. The chain couples TRBV5-1 to TRBJ2-5, with D possibly being TRBD2 (5 bases). The CDR3 length is 14 residues. Trimming cost V 4 bases and J 3 bases, with 13 bases left between them. The germline CDR1 and CDR2 sequences are SGHRS and YFSETQ. The DNA read from the CDR3 is TGCGCCAGCAGCCCAAGGACCGGGGAAGAGACC. This translates into CASSPRTGEET. The complete CDR3 reads CASSPRTGEETQYF. Full variable domain (remainder filled in from reference TRBV5-1 and TRBJ2-5): KAGVTQTPRYLIKTRGQQVTLSCSPISGHRSVSWYQQTPGQGLQFLFEYFSETQRNKGNFPGRFSGRQFSNSRSEMNVSTLELGDSALYLCASSPRTGEETQYFGPGTRLLVL.

This clone was seen many times. The observed sequence ends 3 residues before the CDR3 terminus, with the missing tail filled in from the germline J gene. The genes are TRBV19 and TRBJ2-7, with TRBD2 matching over 9 bases. Per germline, CDR1 LNHDA and CDR2 SQIVND (reference sequence). V gave up 5 bases and J gave up 2 bases; unmatched junction bases: 4. The CDR3 is made up of 14 amino acids. The CDR3 DNA, read in part, is TGTGCCAGTAGTCCTCGACTAGCGGCCTACGAG. Translated, it gives CASSPRLAAYE. The whole CDR3 protein is CASSPRLAAYEQYF.